This is a list of T cell receptor beta chains from one sample in a study of cytomegalovirus exposure and HLA in healthy donors. The method was immunoSEQ multiplex PCR; TCRdb's version includes in-frame clones alone and lacks a portion of them. The sample shows about 110,000 clones, 70% of them seen only once. Specimen: PBMCs. These receptors were taken from a man between 40 and 49 years old in good health and CMV-seropositive. Each CDR3 is given with its conserved first and last residue. The D gene is left open where the match is weak. Clone size appears in some rows only: once, few, many, or a class for an expanded clone.

D gene,J gene,clone size,V gene,CDR3 DNA,CDR3 protein
TRBD1,TRBJ2-2,.,TRBV30,TGTGCCTGGAGGTCCAGGGGGCGCGGTGTAACCGGGGAGCTGTTTTTT,CAWRSRGRGVTGELFF
.,TRBJ1-2,.,TRBV20-1,TGCAGTGCTATAGGAGACTATGGCTACACCTTC,CSAIGDYGYTF
.,TRBJ1-5,.,TRBV25-1,TGTGCCAGCAGCGATGGGCCCTCAAGACCCCAGCATTTT,CASSDGPSRPQHF
TRBD2,TRBJ2-5,.,TRBV5-7,TGTGCCAGCAGCTTGGGTCGACTAGCGGGAGACGGGACCCAGTACTTC,CASSLGRLAGDGTQYF
TRBD1,TRBJ2-2,.,TRBV5-1,TGCGCCAGCAGCTTTCGTATTCGGGACAGGGGTCCCGGGGAGCTGTTTTTT,CASSFRIRDRGPGELFF
TRBD1,TRBJ1-1,.,TRBV6-6,TGTGCCAGCAGTTACCCGGCCAGGGGGCGGACTGAAGCTTTCTTT,CASSYPARGRTEAFF
.,TRBJ2-7,.,TRBV27,TGTGCCAGCAGCCGAGGGATAAATCCCCACGAGCAGTACTTC,CASSRGINPHEQYF
TRBD2,TRBJ2-1,few,TRBV18,TGTGCCAGCTCACCACCCGCAGGGAGGGGTGAGCAGTTCTTC,CASSPPAGRGEQFF
.,TRBJ1-1,.,TRBV19,TGTGCCAGTAGTCGGGGGACTGAAGCTTTCTTT,CASSRGTEAFF
TRBD1,TRBJ2-4,once,TRBV27,TGTGCCAGCAGCCGCAAGGCCCCTGCCGGGACAGCGGAAAACATTCAGTACTTC,CASSRKAPAGTAENIQYF
.,TRBJ1-4,once,TRBV15,TGTGCCACCAGCAGAGATCACGGTATCAGCAACCTGGGGGGACTGTTTTTT,CATSRDHGISNLGGLFF
TRBD2,TRBJ2-7,.,TRBV6-5,TGTGCCAGCAGTTACCAAGCGGGAGGTTCCTACGAGCAGTACTTC,CASSYQAGGSYEQYF
.,TRBJ1-1,.,TRBV5-1,TGCGCCAGCAGCCCCCTTCAGGGCAGGGGAACTGAAGCTTTCTTT,CASSPLQGRGTEAFF
TRBD2,TRBJ2-7,.,TRBV5-4,TGTGCCAGCAGTCGACTAGCGGCGGGCGAGCAGTACTTC,CASSRLAAGEQYF
TRBD1,TRBJ1-5,.,TRBV6-6,TGTGCCAGCAGTTCCACAGGGGGCGGCGAAGGTCAGCCCCAGCATTTT,CASSSTGGGEGQPQHF
.,TRBJ2-1,.,TRBV4-1,TGCGCCAGCAGCTCCGCGGCAACCGGACTGGATGAGCAGTTCTTC,CASSSAATGLDEQFF
.,TRBJ2-1,few,TRBV9,TGTGCCAGCAGCGCGACAAATTACAATGAGCAGTTCTTC,CASSATNYNEQFF
TRBD1,TRBJ2-3,.,TRBV6-1,TGTGCCAGCAGTAACAGGGGGCTCGGAGATACGCAGTATTTT,CASSNRGLGDTQYF
TRBD2,TRBJ2-1,.,TRBV19,TGTGCCAGTCGACCACTAGCGGGGGACAATGAGCAGTTCTTC,CASRPLAGDNEQFF
TRBD1,TRBJ1-2,few,TRBV6-6,TGTGCCAGCAGTAGTACAGGGGGCGTGGATGGCTACACCTTC,CASSSTGGVDGYTF
.,TRBJ2-3,.,TRBV4-3,TGCGCCAGCAGCCGCGGCGGGGAGGGCACAGATACGCAGTATTTT,CASSRGGEGTDTQYF
TRBD1,TRBJ2-2,few,TRBV29-1,TGCAGCGTCGACGGGACAGCGAACACCGGGGAGCTGTTTTTT,CSVDGTANTGELFF
TRBD1,TRBJ2-2,.,TRBV30,TGTGCCTGGAGAGATACAGGGGGAACCGGGGAGCTGTTTTTT,CAWRDTGGTGELFF
TRBD2,TRBJ2-1,.,TRBV18,TGTGCCAGCTCACCAACCAATCCGACCTCTAGCGGGGGCAATGAGCAGTTCTTC,CASSPTNPTSSGGNEQFF
TRBD1,TRBJ1-5,.,TRBV28,TGTGCCAGCACTCCTCCCCGGGACAGGGACTTTAGCAATCAGCCCCAGCATTTT,CASTPPRDRDFSNQPQHF
TRBD2,TRBJ2-3,.,TRBV5-1,TGCGCCAGCAGCTTGCTTAGCGGGAGAAGGGCAGATACGCAGTATTTT,CASSLLSGRRADTQYF
TRBD1,TRBJ2-2,once,TRBV9,TGTGCCAGCAGAAATGGACAGGGGGCCACCGGGGAGCTGTTTTTT,CASRNGQGATGELFF
.,TRBJ1-1,.,TRBV2,TGTGCCAGCGGTGTTAGTTCTGAAGCTTTCTTT,CASGVSSEAFF
.,TRBJ2-1,few,TRBV6-1,TGTGCCACCTCTCCCCCTAGGACCTACAATGAGCAGTTCTTC,CATSPPRTYNEQFF
TRBD2,TRBJ2-3,.,TRBV11-3,TGTGCCAGCAGCCCCCCTAACGGGGGGATAGATACGCAGTATTTT,CASSPPNGGIDTQYF
.,TRBJ2-7,.,TRBV28,TGTGCCAGCAACGAGGGGGTCTACGAGCAGTACTTC,CASNEGVYEQYF
.,TRBJ1-4,.,TRBV7-8,TGTGCCAGCAGCCCCAGGATTACAACTAATGAAAAACTGTTTTTT,CASSPRITTNEKLFF
.,TRBJ1-1,.,TRBV7-2,TGTGCCAGCAGCTTAGACAGGGCGAGGAACACTGAAGCTTTCTTT,CASSLDRARNTEAFF
TRBD2,TRBJ2-1,.,TRBV27,TGTGCCAGCAGTTTATTGGGCAGGGTTGTAGCGGGGCGGAATGAGCAGTTCTTC,CASSLLGRVVAGRNEQFF
TRBD1,TRBJ2-3,few,TRBV7-2,TGTGCCAGCAGCACACAGGGGTCCGATACGCAGTATTTT,CASSTQGSDTQYF
.,TRBJ2-1,.,TRBV30,TGTGCCTGGACCACTGAACATGAGCAGTTCTTC,CAWTTEHEQFF
TRBD1,TRBJ1-5,.,TRBV4-1,TGCGCCAGCAGCCAAGAACGGACAGGGGGCAATCAGCCCCAGCATTTT,CASSQERTGGNQPQHF
.,TRBJ2-3,.,TRBV7-6,TGTGCCAGCAGCCCCTCCCCAGATACGCAGTATTTT,CASSPSPDTQYF
.,TRBJ1-4,few,TRBV27,TGTGCCAGCAGTTTCCGAGGCACTAATGAAAAACTGTTTTTT,CASSFRGTNEKLFF
.,TRBJ2-2,.,TRBV7-9,TGTGCCAGCACCCTTCTTGGCACCCTGGTGAACACCGGGGAGCTGTTTTTT,CASTLLGTLVNTGELFF
TRBD2,TRBJ2-1,once,TRBV5-1,TGCGCCAGCAGCTTAGCGGGAAGTTACAATGAGCAGTTCTTC,CASSLAGSYNEQFF
.,TRBJ2-5,.,TRBV15,TGTGCCACCAGCAGTAACAGGGCGGGAGAGACCCAGTACTTC,CATSSNRAGETQYF
.,TRBJ1-2,.,TRBV20-1,TGCAGTGCTAGAAACAGAGAGAGCTACACCTTC,CSARNRESYTF
.,TRBJ2-3,.,TRBV6-6,TGTGCCAGCAGTTACGGAGAGATCACAGATACGCAGTATTTT,CASSYGEITDTQYF
TRBD2,TRBJ2-2,few,TRBV4-1,TGCGCCAGCAGCCAGGACGGACTAGCGGGAACGGCCGGGGAGCTGTTTTTT,CASSQDGLAGTAGELFF
.,TRBJ2-1,.,TRBV28,TGTGCCAGCACCCGGACTTATACCTACAATGAGCAGTTCTTC,CASTRTYTYNEQFF
TRBD1,TRBJ1-4,.,TRBV15,TGTGCCACCAGCGTGGGACAGGCTAATGAAAAACTGTTTTTT,CATSVGQANEKLFF
TRBD1,TRBJ1-5,.,TRBV6-1,TGTGCCAGCAGCCCTCTCGGGACAGATAATCAGCCCCAGCATTTT,CASSPLGTDNQPQHF
TRBD2,TRBJ2-4,.,TRBV29-1,TGCAGCGTTGAAGACAATAGTGGGACTAGCGGGGGGACCAAAAACATTCAGTACTTC,CSVEDNSGTSGGTKNIQYF
.,TRBJ1-5,few,TRBV2,TGTGCCAGCAGCCAGGAGGGGAGCAATCAGCCCCAGCATTTT,CASSQEGSNQPQHF
.,TRBJ2-4,once,TRBV27,TGTGCCAGCAGCTACCGGGGGGCCAAAAACATTCAGTACTTC,CASSYRGAKNIQYF
.,TRBJ2-3,once,TRBV5-6,TGTGCCAGCAGCTTGTTCGGGAGACCAGATACGCAGTATTTT,CASSLFGRPDTQYF
.,TRBJ1-4,.,TRBV2,TGTGCCAGCCGGGGGGGCGAAAAACTGTTTTTT,CASRGGEKLFF
TRBD2,TRBJ2-3,.,TRBV10-3,TGTGCCATCAGTGAGCGTCAAAGCGGGAGAGATACGCAGTATTTT,CAISERQSGRDTQYF
.,TRBJ2-6,.,TRBV27,TGTGCCAGCACCATCGGTGGTGCTGGGGCCAACGTCCTGACTTTC,CASTIGGAGANVLTF
TRBD1,TRBJ1-2,.,TRBV7-2,TGTGCCAGCAGCTCCCAGGGACAGGGGATAGATGGCTACACCTTC,CASSSQGQGIDGYTF
.,TRBJ1-3,few,TRBV4-1,TGCGCCAGCAGCCAAGAACGGTTTACTGGAAACACCATATATTTT,CASSQERFTGNTIYF
TRBD1,TRBJ1-5,.,TRBV28,TGTGCCACCCTGGGGACAGGGGATCAGCCCCAGCATTTT,CATLGTGDQPQHF